The sequence of this T cell receptor (beta chain) was determined in a study of T-cell memory formation after mild COVID-19. Study outcomes and limitations: Among CD4+ contracting clones, most were CM and EM, and CD8+ ones EMRA. The appearance of some responding clones in pre-infection memory suggested that cross-reactive memory joined.

For this clonotype: The antigen is undetermined.

MiXCR, applied by TCRdb to the 5' RACE reads, yields one record per CDR3 protein. The data contain about 390,000 distinct CDR3 sequences, about 21% of them singletons. The V and J ends lost 4 bases and 1 base respectively, with 8 bases between them. CDR1 is SNHLY and CDR2 is FYNNEI in the germline V gene. There are 14 residues in the CDR3. The sequence came from an adult woman who had mild COVID-19 (a few samples of this study predate the infection). Cell type and time point are not known. The chain joins TRBV2 to TRBJ1-3; D gene uncertain. The sequencing input was PBMCs or a T cell subset sorted from them (not recorded which). CDR3 bases: TGTGCCAGCAGTGCACTGACGTCTGGAAACACCATATATTTT. Translated: CASSALTSGNTIYF.